A single sample gave rise to the 26 T cell receptor beta chains below, sequenced in a study of vaccination and CD4 T cells after COVID-19. These TCRs are of unknown antigen specificity. The assay that was used to sequence DNA from cultured CD4+ T cells was the Oncomine TCR Beta short-read assay. TCRdb analysed the PCR reads with MiXCR anew, one entry per CDR3 protein. The repertoire holds approximately 7,000 distinct CDR3 sequences, with around 50% as singletons. Treatment specified: approximately nine-day PBMC culture with coronavirus spike peptide pools or control peptides (ViraFEST assay). It was before the COVID-19 pandemic (2011-2018) that the unexposed donor's CD4+ T cells were collected. Sequenced sample: CD4+ T cells from blood, cultured in vitro. The receptors originated from a human donor in good health.

This chain joins TRBV6-5 and TRBJ2-7; the D is unclear. Trimming cost V 4 bases and J 0 bases, with 7 bases left between them. CDR1 is MNHEY and CDR2 is SVGAGI in the germline V gene. CDR3 length equals 13 residues. The CDR3 DNA reads as TGTGCCAGCAGTTCCCCCGGCTCCTACGAGCAGTACTTC. Protein product: CASSSPGSYEQYF.

The genes are TRBV21-1 and TRBJ2-5; the D segment call TRBD1 is taken from the table without a DNA check. TRBV21-1 is reported as a pseudogene. The CDR3 covers 15 residues. CDR3 amino acids: CALCLDRGLGETQYF. The CDR3 DNA follows: TGTGCGTTATGTTTGGACAGGGGGCTGGGTGAGACCCAGTACTTC.

V gene TRBV12-3 or TRBV12-4 combines with J gene TRBJ1-5, with 10 bases lining up with TRBD1. The V and J ends lost 6 bases and 2 bases, in that order; junction bases with no gene match: 1. The CDR3 loop spans 14 amino acids. The DNA for the CDR3 is TGTGCCAGCAGGGGGACAGGGGGCAATCAGCCCCAGCATTTT. This codes for CASRGTGGNQPQHF.

CDR3: CANSAPLAGDTQYF. The CDR3 DNA reads as TGTGCCAACAGTGCACCCCTCGCTGGAGATACGCAGTATTTT. The chain links TRBV7-9 to TRBJ2-3; D remains ambiguous. CDR3 size: 14 residues. Trimming left V 10 bases short and J 5 bases short, with 19 bases between. Germline values: CDR1 SEHNR, CDR2 FQNEAQ (reference sequence).

The chain has TRBV29-1 and TRBJ2-7; 10 bases fit TRBD1. After removal of 7 bases from V and 6 bases from J, the junction contained 12 bases not matched to a gene. The CDR3 covers 14 residues. Germline values: CDR1 SQVTM, CDR2 ANQGSEA. The CDR3 DNA reads as TGCAGCGCGCGGGGGACAGGGGTTTTCGGCGAGCAGTACTTC. This gives the protein CSARGTGVFGEQYF.

This clonotype was counted a single time. The V and J genes are TRBV7-2 and TRBJ1-1; D unresolved. Germline V gives CDR1 SGHTA, CDR2 FQGNSA. V was trimmed by 5 bases and J by 4 bases, leaving 14 bases between them. CDR3 length equals 14 residues. CDR3 loop: CASSVGGVGTEAFF. CDR3 DNA sequence: TGTGCCAGCAGCGTAGGTGGTGTCGGCACTGAAGCTTTCTTT.

V usage is TRBV6-1 and J usage is TRBJ2-1; TRBD2 matches at 11 bases. V shed 6 bases and J 1 base; nucleotides not matched to a gene: 2. There are 15 residues in the CDR3. Germline CDR1 and CDR2: MNHNS and SASEGT. CDR3 bases: TGTGCCAGCAGGTCTAGCGGGAGGTCCTACAATGAGCAGTTCTTC. It codes for CASRSSGRSYNEQFF.

The rearrangement links TRBV19 to TRBJ2-1; 9 bases fit TRBD2. Germline V gene sequence: CDR1 LNHDA, CDR2 SQIVND (reference sequence). V trimming: 6 bases; J trimming: 7 bases; junction bases outside the gene matches: 10. The CDR3 has 15 amino acids. The CDR3 sequence: CASSWGGRVTNEQFF. The CDR3 DNA is TGTGCCAGTAGCTGGGGCGGGAGGGTTACAAATGAGCAGTTCTTC. The complete variable domain, with remaining parts taken from reference TRBV19 and TRBJ2-1, reads DGGITQSPKYLFRKEGQNVTLSCEQNLNHDAMYWYRQDPGQGLRLIYYSQIVNDFQKGDIAEGYSVSREKKESFPLTVTSAQKNPTAFYLCASSWGGRVTNEQFFGPGTRLTVL.

CDR3 in amino acids: CAWSVTGTLRGEQYF. DNA of the CDR3: TGTGCCTGGAGTGTAACGGGGACTTTGAGGGGAGAGCAGTACTTC. The chain couples TRBV30 to TRBJ2-7; D is perhaps TRBD2 (6 bases). In germline, CDR1 is GTSNPN, CDR2 SVGIG (reference sequence). CDR3 length: 15 residues. V was pared by 0 bases and J by 7 bases, with 19 bases between.

The gene calls are TRBV20-1 and TRBJ1-4; weak D call: TRBD1 (6 bases). With 6 bases removed from V and 6 bases from J, the gap between germline ends came to 29 bases. This CDR3 comprises 18 residues. Germline-derived CDR1 and CDR2 are DFQATT and SNEGSKA (reference sequence). CDR3 bases: TGCAGTGCGACCTTAGACAGTCTTGGAGGGGGAGCGGATGAAAAACTGTTTTTT. This gives the protein CSATLDSLGGGADEKLFF.

The chain is built from TRBV25-1 and TRBJ2-7; D is unclear. V was cut by 3 bases and J by 2 bases, with 11 bases left in between. The germline CDR1 and CDR2 sequences are MGHDK and SYGVNS. The CDR3 extends over 14 amino acids. In DNA form, the CDR3 reads TGTGCCAGCAGTGAGTACCCGTACACCTACGAGCAGTACTTC. Protein product: CASSEYPYTYEQYF.

The J gene is TRBJ2-5, the V gene TRBV9; tentatively, D is TRBD1 (7 bases). CDR1 SGDLS and CDR2 YYNGEE come from the germline V gene. V was cut by 4 bases and J by 2 bases, with 18 bases left in between. This CDR3 contains 16 residues. CDR3 nucleotide sequence: TGTGCCAGCAGCCGGGAGTGGGGACAGCCACAAGAGACCCAGTACTTC. It yields the protein CASSREWGQPQETQYF. Full variable domain (remainder filled in from reference TRBV9 and TRBJ2-5): DSGVTQTPKHLITATGQRVTLRCSPRSGDLSVYWYQQSLDQGLQFLIQYYNGEERAKGNILERFSAQQFPDLHSELNLSSLELGDSALYFCASSREWGQPQETQYFGPGTRLLVL.

This chain joins TRBV4-2 and TRBJ1-1; D is perhaps TRBD1 (5 bases). Germline V gene sequence: CDR1 LGHNA, CDR2 YNFKEQ. The CDR3 contains 15 residues. Trimming removed 4 bases from V and 2 bases from J, with 14 bases in between. DNA for the CDR3: TGTGCCAGCAGCCCTTCCTGGGGGACCAACACTGAAGCTTTCTTT. This sequence encodes CASSPSWGTNTEAFF.

The V and J genes are TRBV7-2 and TRBJ2-3, with TRBD2 matching over 8 bases. Germline CDR1 is SGHTA and CDR2 is FQGNSA. This CDR3 is built from 13 residues. V was clipped by 6 bases and J by 2 bases; unmatched bases: 1. CDR3 nucleotides: TGTGCCAGCAGACTAGCGGTCACAGATACGCAGTATTTT. Its translation: CASRLAVTDTQYF.

The gene calls are TRBV25-1 and TRBJ1-5; D not certain. Per the germline V gene, CDR1 is MGHDK and CDR2 is SYGVNS. V was cut by 4 bases and J by 0 bases, with 10 bases left in between. This CDR3 region has 15 residues. The CDR3 nucleotides read TGTGCCAGCAGTGGCAGGATCGTTAGCAATCAGCCCCAGCATTTT. It yields the protein CASSGRIVSNQPQHF.

The chain recombines TRBV7-9 with TRBJ1-1; 8 bases align to TRBD1. CDR1 SEHNR and CDR2 FQNEAQ come from the germline V gene (reference sequence). The length of the CDR3 is 16 residues. The V segment lost 3 bases and the J segment 2 bases; nucleotides outside the gene matches: 8. In nucleotides, the CDR3 is TGTGCCAGCAGCTTGCTGGACAGGGCCCTTAACACTGAAGCTTTCTTT. Translated, it gives CASSLLDRALNTEAFF.

The chain combines TRBV6-1 with TRBJ2-3, with D possibly TRBD2 on 6 matching bases. Germline V gene lookup returns CDR1 MNHNS and CDR2 SASEGT. V shed 2 bases and J shed 4 bases, with 10 bases lying between them. The CDR3 extends over 14 amino acids. The CDR3 spells CASSEPGEADTQYF. CDR3 DNA: TGTGCCAGCAGTGAACCGGGAGAGGCAGATACGCAGTATTTT.

This rearrangement joins TRBV7-2 to TRBJ2-2; 9 bases match TRBD1. J gave up 14 bases and V 6 bases, and 10 bases lay outside the gene matches. The CDR3 runs 13 residues. The germline gives CDR1 SGHTA, CDR2 FQGNSA. The CDR3 bases are TGTGCCAGCAGTCGGGACAGGGTGGGGGGACTGTTTTTT. Encoded protein: CASSRDRVGGLFF.

The V call is TRBV7-9, the J call TRBJ1-3; D unresolved. The CDR3 consists of 14 residues. CDR1 is SEHNR and CDR2 is FQNEAQ in the germline V gene (reference sequence). The V and J ends lost 5 bases and 0 bases respectively, with 8 bases between them. The CDR3 DNA sequence: TGTGCCAGCAGCCATGGGGACTCTGGAAACACCATATATTTT. Its protein is CASSHGDSGNTIYF.

In this sample, this clonotype turned up a few times. DNA of the CDR3: TGCAGTGCTAGAGATGGGGGGGGCTACTATGGCTACACCTTC. Its translation is CSARDGGGYYGYTF. The chain couples TRBV20-1 to TRBJ1-2, with D possibly TRBD1 on 6 matching bases. The germline V and J ends were trimmed by 0 bases and 3 bases, with 11 bases remaining between them. This CDR3 is 14 amino acids long. Germline V gene sequence: CDR1 DFQATT, CDR2 SNEGSKA (reference sequence).

This chain connects TRBV7-9 to TRBJ1-2; TRBD1 might be the D (5 bases). Germline lookup yields CDR1 SEHNR and CDR2 FQNEAQ (reference sequence). The CDR3 sequence is 14 residues long. With 4 bases removed from V and 0 bases from J, the gap between germline ends came to 9 bases. CDR3 residues: CASSSNRPNYGYTF. CDR3 coding DNA: TGTGCCAGCAGCTCAAACAGGCCTAACTATGGCTACACCTTC.

This rearrangement joins TRBV10-3 to TRBJ2-7; 9 bases match TRBD2. This CDR3 region has 14 residues. The junction had 3 bases not matched to a gene; V was cut back by 4 bases and J by 2 bases. Germline loops: CDR1 ENHRY, CDR2 SYGVKD. CDR3 nucleotides: TGTGCCATCAGTGTGAAGCGGGAGGCCTACGAGCAGTACTTC. This gives the protein CAISVKREAYEQYF.

This clonotype has just one count. The genes are TRBV7-9 and TRBJ2-3; D remains ambiguous. The V gene lost 8 bases and the J gene lost 0 bases, with 21 bases spanning the gap. The CDR3 runs to 17 residues. Germline loops: CDR1 SEHNR, CDR2 FQNEAQ (reference sequence). For the CDR3, the DNA is TGTGCCAGCTTTCCGGGTGGGTGGAGCACTAGCACAGATACGCAGTATTTT. Translating gives CASFPGGWSTSTDTQYF.

This rearrangement joins TRBV28 to TRBJ1-2; D gene uncertain. Germline V gene sequence: CDR1 MDHEN, CDR2 SYDVKM. The CDR3 consists of 10 residues. With 6 bases removed from V and 8 bases from J, the gap between germline ends came to 7 bases. This CDR3 is CASRQSGYTF. For the CDR3, the DNA is TGTGCCAGCAGACAGAGCGGCTACACCTTC.

Comment on this clonotype: An end of the junction differs from the germline gene, which may be a read error. The rearrangement joins TRBV18 to TRBJ1-6; 7 bases match TRBD1. The CDR3 consists of 15 residues. Germline V lookup: CDR1 KGHSH, CDR2 LQKENI. The CDR3 spells CVSSPQGSQNSPLHF. DNA of the CDR3: TGTGTCAGCTCACCACAGGGGAGCCAAAATTCACCCCTCCACTTT.

In its sample, this clonotype was seen once. V and J are TRBV5-6 and TRBJ1-5, with D maybe TRBD1 (5 bases). Looked up from germline, CDR1 is SGHDT and CDR2 is YYEEEE. V gave up 3 bases and J gave up 4 bases, with 11 bases separating them. The CDR3 has 14 residues. CDR3 residues: CASSSGPRNQPQHF. CDR3 DNA: TGTGCCAGCAGCTCAGGGCCGAGAAATCAGCCCCAGCATTTT.